These 29 T cell receptor beta chains originate from one sample sequenced in a study of T cell repertoires in cytomegalovirus infection. From the reads, TCRdb called clonotypes with MiXCR, one entry per CDR3 protein. The sample lists about 140,000 distinct CDR3 sequences, about 32% occurring once. Antigen specificity for these receptors is unknown. Material: CD8+ T cells from cultured PBMCs, obtained from culture after CMV antigen stimulation. All receptors derive from a human donor in good health (CMV status not recorded). Some clones in this sample may be carry-over from other donors' samples.

This clonotype was seen a few times. The chain has TRBV19 and TRBJ1-5; 10 bases fit TRBD1. V lost 7 bases to trimming and J lost 5 bases; unmatched junction nucleotides: 2. Germline V CDR1 and CDR2: LNHDA, SQIVND (reference sequence). The CDR3 consists of 13 residues. In nucleotides, the CDR3 is TGTGCCAGTAAAGGGACAGGGGATCAGCCCCAGCATTTT. Translating gives CASKGTGDQPQHF.

The chain recombines TRBV5-1 with TRBJ2-7; D perhaps matches TRBD1 (6 bases). Germline V lookup: CDR1 SGHRS, CDR2 YFSETQ. The CDR3 spans 16 residues. V was pared by 2 bases and J by 4 bases, with 19 bases between. Here the CDR3 reads CASSFSQQGGTYEQYF. The CDR3 bases are TGCGCCAGCAGCTTCTCTCAACAGGGTGGGACATACGAGCAGTACTTC.

This clonotype was recorded a few times. This chain connects TRBV7-8 to TRBJ2-1; D gene ambiguous. The CDR3 contains 13 residues. Trimming removed 0 bases at V and 6 bases at J, with 6 bases between. Germline V CDR1 and CDR2: SGHVS, FQNEAQ. As DNA, the CDR3 is TGTGCCAGCAGCTTAGCTCTCGCCAATGAGCAGTTCTTC. Translation gives CASSLALANEQFF.

The rearrangement uses TRBV7-2 and TRBJ2-2, with D unresolved. Trimming took 1 base from V and 1 from J, leaving 10 bases between them. CDR3 length equals 16 residues. Germline V gene data show CDR1 as SGHTA and CDR2 as FQGNSA. CDR3 coding DNA: TGTGCCAGCAGCTTAGTGAGCCAGGTGAACACCGGGGAGCTGTTTTTT. Translation gives CASSLVSQVNTGELFF.

The chain links TRBV4-1 to TRBJ2-5, with 7 nucleotides matching TRBD1. After removal of 1 base from V and 1 base from J, the junction contained 3 bases not matched to a gene. CDR3 size: 15 residues. CDR1 is MGHRA, CDR2 YSYEKL, per germline. The CDR3 is CASSQVRGLQETQYF. CDR3 sequence (DNA): TGCGCCAGCAGCCAAGTGAGGGGGCTCCAAGAGACCCAGTACTTC.

This clonotype was recorded a few times. The V call is TRBV6-1, the J call TRBJ2-7; the D is unclear. The germline V and J ends were trimmed by 4 bases and 6 bases, with 7 bases remaining between them. CDR1 is MNHNS, CDR2 SASEGT, per germline. This CDR3 is built from 11 residues. Here the CDR3 reads CASSVGAEQYF. CDR3 sequence (DNA): TGTGCCAGCAGTGTGGGCGCCGAGCAGTACTTC.

This chain joins TRBV7-6 and TRBJ2-7; the D gene is possibly TRBD2 (6 bases). The CDR3 has 15 amino acids. Trimming removed 5 bases at V and 0 bases at J, with 14 bases between. Germline-derived CDR1 and CDR2 are SGHVS and FNYEAQ. This CDR3 is CASSARDSSSYEQYF. The CDR3 DNA reads as TGTGCCAGCAGCGCTCGGGACTCAAGCTCCTACGAGCAGTACTTC.

This chain uses TRBV7-9 with TRBJ2-1; 7 bases fit TRBD2. The V gene end was trimmed by 5 bases and the J gene end by 9 bases; junction bases not matched to a gene: 7. Germline lookup yields CDR1 SEHNR and CDR2 FQNEAQ (reference sequence). The CDR3 runs to 13 residues. The CDR3 loop is CASSEGLLVEQFF. The CDR3 DNA follows: TGTGCCAGCAGCGAGGGACTATTAGTTGAGCAGTTCTTC.

This clonotype was picked up one time. A much larger clone sits a single nucleotide away, making a read error possible. J is TRBJ2-1 and V is TRBV7-6; 10 bases are a match to TRBD2. This CDR3 is built from 16 residues. V lost 5 bases to trimming and J lost 7 bases; unmatched junction nucleotides: 11. The germline CDR1 and CDR2 sequences are SGHVS and FNYEAQ. The CDR3 bases are TGTGCCAGCAGCCCAAGACCAGCGGGGGGGACTAATGAGCAGTTCTTC. Translation gives CASSPRPAGGTNEQFF.

This clonotype appeared a few times. V usage is TRBV6-6 and J usage is TRBJ2-5; 10 bases are shared with TRBD2. The V gene end was trimmed by 7 bases and the J gene end by 0 bases; junction bases not matched to a gene: 2. This CDR3 region has 14 residues. Germline loops: CDR1 MNHNY, CDR2 SVGAGI (reference sequence). In DNA, the CDR3 is TGTGCCAGCATCCTAGCGGGGGACCAAGAGACCCAGTACTTC. It yields the protein CASILAGDQETQYF.

Regarding this clonotype: At one boundary the junction diverges from the germline segment, which might be a read error. The chain uses TRBV7-3 and TRBJ1-1; D is possibly TRBD1 (5 bases). In germline, CDR1 is SGHTA, CDR2 FQGTGA. This CDR3 comprises 14 residues. The CDR3 bases are TGTGCCAACAGCCAGTGGGGGGGGATCGCTGAAGCTTTCTTT. It is translated as CANSQWGGIAEAFF.

The table lists this clonotype with many counts. The V and J genes are TRBV27 and TRBJ1-2; D remains ambiguous. V shed 5 bases and J shed 11 bases, with 12 bases lying between them. This CDR3 is built from 11 residues. The V gene's germline CDR1 is MNHEY and CDR2 SMNVEV (reference sequence). The CDR3 loop is CASSDGFLYTF. The CDR3 bases are TGTGCCAGCAGTGATGGATTCCTTTACACCTTC.

This clonotype was seen a few times. J is TRBJ2-2 and V is TRBV4-1, with 8 nucleotides matching TRBD1. The CDR3 totals 17 residues. The germline CDR1 and CDR2 sequences are MGHRA and YSYEKL. V gave up 5 bases and J gave up 4 bases; unmatched junction bases: 12. CDR3 in amino acids: CASSTWVGDRSTGELFF. The CDR3 DNA reads TGCGCCAGCAGCACGTGGGTAGGGGACAGGAGCACCGGGGAGCTGTTTTTT.

J is TRBJ2-3 and V is TRBV12-3 or TRBV12-4; 9 positions agree with TRBD2. V gave up 2 bases and J gave up 3 bases; unmatched junction bases: 12. The CDR3 sequence is 18 residues long. In nucleotides, the CDR3 is TGTGCCAGCAGTTTATCAGGGAGTGCTAGCGGGGTTACAGATACGCAGTATTTT. Translation gives CASSLSGSASGVTDTQYF.

V usage is TRBV20-1 and J usage is TRBJ2-1; a weak D match, TRBD2 (5 bases). Germline V CDR1 and CDR2: DFQATT, SNEGSKA (reference sequence). The CDR3 has 15 amino acids. V lost 0 bases, J lost 7 bases, and 16 bases lay in between. CDR3 protein: CSARDWAGGGNEQFF. Here the CDR3 DNA reads TGCAGTGCTAGAGATTGGGCAGGCGGAGGTAATGAGCAGTTCTTC.

This clonotype occurred many times. The chain carries TRBV12-3 or TRBV12-4 and TRBJ2-1, with no clear D. This CDR3 is built from 13 residues. The ends were cut back, 3 bases at V and 6 bases at J, with 9 bases in the middle. The CDR3 DNA is TGTGCCAGCAGTTTTGGCCTATTCAATGAGCAGTTCTTC. Translated: CASSFGLFNEQFF.

This chain links TRBV28 with TRBJ2-7; D not certain. The CDR3 length is 12 residues. Germline loops: CDR1 MDHEN, CDR2 SYDVKM. The V end lost 3 bases, the J end lost 2 bases, and 5 bases lay between the germline ends. CDR3 nucleotides: TGTGCCAGCAGTTTTCGGACCTACGAGCAGTACTTC. Protein product: CASSFRTYEQYF.

This clonotype was detected many times. V usage is TRBV7-2 and J usage is TRBJ2-3, with D tentatively TRBD1 or TRBD2 (6 bases each). This CDR3 comprises 14 residues. The V gene's germline CDR1 is SGHTA and CDR2 FQGNSA. Trimming shortened V by 4 bases and J by 3 bases, and 11 bases separated the two germline ends. As DNA, the CDR3 is TGTGCCAGCAGCTGGATAGGGGGGACAGATACGCAGTATTTT. Translated, it gives CASSWIGGTDTQYF. The entire variable domain, with the rest obtained from reference TRBV7-2 and TRBJ2-3, is as follows: GAGVSQSPSNKVTEKGKDVELRCDPISGHTALYWYRQSLGQGLEFLIYFQGNSAPDKSGLPSDRFSAERTGGSVSTLTIQRTQQEDSAVYLCASSWIGGTDTQYFGPGTRLTVL.

The CDR3 nucleotides read TGCAGCGTTACAAGGACCGGTACAGATACGCAGTATTTT. Translating gives CSVTRTGTDTQYF. This chain connects TRBV29-1 to TRBJ2-3; D is ambiguous. Trimming cost V 5 bases and J 3 bases, with 12 bases left between them. The CDR3 has 13 residues. Germline CDR1 SQVTM, CDR2 ANQGSEA.

The chain joins TRBV7-9 to TRBJ2-4; no reliable D call. V was trimmed by 2 bases and J by 7 bases, leaving 6 bases between them. The CDR3 consists of 12 residues. Germline values: CDR1 SEHNR, CDR2 FQNEAQ (reference sequence). The CDR3 loop reads CASSLRLNIQYF. CDR3 bases: TGTGCCAGCAGCTTAAGACTGAACATTCAGTACTTC. Supplemented by reference TRBV7-9 and TRBJ2-4, the full variable domain reads DTGVSQNPRHKITKRGQNVTFRCDPISEHNRLYWYRQTLGQGPEFLTYFQNEAQLEKSRLLSDRFSAERPKGSFSTLEIQRTEQGDSAMYLCASSLRLNIQYFGAGTRLSVL.

The genes are TRBV27 and TRBJ1-1, with TRBD1 matching over 8 bases. Germline V gives CDR1 MNHEY, CDR2 SMNVEV (reference sequence). Trimming removed 6 bases from V and 0 bases from J; junction bases left unmatched: 6. The CDR3 loop spans 15 amino acids. Here the CDR3 DNA reads TGTGCCAGCAGCTGGACAGGGTCTATGAACACTGAAGCTTTCTTT. It encodes CASSWTGSMNTEAFF.

This clonotype has only a few counts. This sequence joins TRBV9 and TRBJ2-1, with 13 nucleotides matching TRBD2. This CDR3 comprises 16 residues. Germline lookup yields CDR1 SGDLS and CDR2 YYNGEE. Germline trimming cut 4 bases from V and 4 bases from J; bases unmatched to any gene: 5. The CDR3 DNA reads as TGTGCCAGCAGCTCCCGGACTAGCGGGGGATACAATGAGCAGTTCTTC. Translated: CASSSRTSGGYNEQFF. Full variable domain (rest looked up from reference TRBV9 and TRBJ2-1): DSGVTQTPKHLITATGQRVTLRCSPRSGDLSVYWYQQSLDQGLQFLIQYYNGEERAKGNILERFSAQQFPDLHSELNLSSLELGDSALYFCASSSRTSGGYNEQFFGPGTRLTVL.

This clonotype has at least ten counts. J is TRBJ2-1 and V is TRBV2, with 11 bases matching TRBD2. Germline assignment: CDR1 SNHLY and CDR2 FYNNEI. V was clipped by 1 base and J by 6 bases; unmatched bases: 11. There are 18 residues in the CDR3. CDR3 residues: CASSEDLGGLAAFNEQFF. The CDR3, as DNA: TGTGCCAGCAGTGAAGATTTGGGGGGACTAGCGGCGTTCAATGAGCAGTTCTTC.

About this clonotype: This may come from a read error, since a much larger clone is one base off. The chain is built from TRBV29-1 and TRBJ2-1; possibly TRBD1 for D (6 bases). The CDR3 length is 11 residues. Germline loops: CDR1 SQVTM, CDR2 ANQGSEA. V was shortened by 8 bases and J by 6 bases, with 11 bases between the two germline ends. The CDR3 DNA sequence: TGCAGCTTCACAGGGACCAATGAGCAGTTCTTC. It codes for CSFTGTNEQFF.

The rearrangement joins TRBV7-9 to TRBJ2-1; 7 positions agree with TRBD2. The V and J ends lost 5 bases and 8 bases, in that order; junction bases with no gene match: 9. This CDR3 contains 14 residues. In germline, CDR1 is SEHNR, CDR2 FQNEAQ (reference sequence). In DNA form, the CDR3 reads TGTGCCAGCAGCAACGGACTAGGCGGGGATGAGCAGTTCTTC. Its translation: CASSNGLGGDEQFF. Combining the CDR3 with reference TRBV7-9 and TRBJ2-1 gives the whole variable domain DTGVSQNPRHKITKRGQNVTFRCDPISEHNRLYWYRQTLGQGPEFLTYFQNEAQLEKSRLLSDRFSAERPKGSFSTLEIQRTEQGDSAMYLCASSNGLGGDEQFFGPGTRLTVL.

The chain carries TRBV7-3 and TRBJ2-2; possible D gene TRBD1, 6 bases. V was shortened by 5 bases and J by 0 bases, with 16 bases between the two germline ends. This CDR3 has 17 residues. CDR1 and CDR2 from the germline V gene are SGHTA and FQGTGA. In nucleotides, the CDR3 is TGTGCCAGCAGCCTCACACCGGGACATACGAACACCGGGGAGCTGTTTTTT. Translation: CASSLTPGHTNTGELFF.

The chain couples TRBV7-9 to TRBJ2-2; 8 positions agree with TRBD1. Germline V gives CDR1 SEHNR, CDR2 FQNEAQ (reference sequence). V was pared by 6 bases and J by 4 bases, with 10 bases of the junction left unmatched. The length of the CDR3 is 16 residues. The CDR3 region has the DNA TGTGCCAGCAGAGAGGGACAGGCCCCTAGCACCGGGGAGCTGTTTTTT. This codes for CASREGQAPSTGELFF.

The chain has TRBV29-1 and TRBJ2-5; TRBD2 might be the D (6 bases). V shed 3 bases and J shed 1 base, with 15 bases lying between them. The CDR3 has 15 amino acids. Germline V CDR1 and CDR2: SQVTM, ANQGSEA. CDR3 sequence (DNA): TGCAGCGTTGACCTGCCCTGGGGGGTCCAAGAGACCCAGTACTTC. It encodes CSVDLPWGVQETQYF.

V usage is TRBV12-3 or TRBV12-4 and J usage is TRBJ2-3; possibly TRBD1 for D (6 bases). The CDR3 runs 16 residues. Deletions cut 6 bases from V and 1 base from J, with 17 bases between. CDR3 nucleotides: TGTGCCAGCAGCAACAGGGTATTGTCGGGCACAGATACGCAGTATTTT. It encodes CASSNRVLSGTDTQYF.